This T cell receptor (beta chain) was profiled in a study of cytomegalovirus exposure and HLA in healthy donors. Overall study context: Most donors, 80% to 90% of a few hundred genotyped, fell in the Caucasian-associated ancestry cluster. Points from the study as a whole: A previous analysis found most TCR beta V segments productive roughly 87% or roughly 30% of the time.

This clone came up once. No antigen is known for it. This CDR3 spans 17 amino acids. Germline V gene sequence: CDR1 SGHTA, CDR2 FQGNSA. V lost 4 bases and J lost 0; bases outside the gene matches: 6. A multiplex PCR was run with 60 Vbeta primers and 13 Jbeta primers. The protocol was immunoSEQ multiplex PCR, while the TCRdb copy is restricted to in-frame clones and leaves out a portion. The sample lists roughly 110,000 clones; around 80% were seen once. Sequenced material: PBMCs. V gene TRBV7-2 combines with J gene TRBJ2-6; 7 bases match TRBD1. The TCR originated in a man aged 25-45 years in good health and CMV-seropositive. In DNA form, the CDR3 reads TGTGCCAGCAGCTACGGACAGGTTTCCTCTGGGGCCAACGTCCTGACTTTC. Its translation is CASSYGQVSSGANVLTF.